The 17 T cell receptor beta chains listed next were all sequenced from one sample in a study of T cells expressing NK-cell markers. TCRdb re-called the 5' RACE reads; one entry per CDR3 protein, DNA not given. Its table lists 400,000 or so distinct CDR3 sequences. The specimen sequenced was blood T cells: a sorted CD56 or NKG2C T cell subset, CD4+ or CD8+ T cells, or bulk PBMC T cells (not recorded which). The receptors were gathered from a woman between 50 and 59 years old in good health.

CDR3 region: CASSGQGTASNQPQHF. This chain uses TRBV7-9 with TRBJ1-5; TCRdb reports TRBD1, a call that lacks DNA to check it against. This CDR3 has 16 amino acids. Germline CDR1 is SEHNR and CDR2 is FQNEAQ (reference sequence).

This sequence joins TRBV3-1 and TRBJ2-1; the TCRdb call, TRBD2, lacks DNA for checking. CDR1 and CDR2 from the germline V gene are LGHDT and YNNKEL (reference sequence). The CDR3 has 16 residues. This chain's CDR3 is CASSMTSGRSDNEQFF.

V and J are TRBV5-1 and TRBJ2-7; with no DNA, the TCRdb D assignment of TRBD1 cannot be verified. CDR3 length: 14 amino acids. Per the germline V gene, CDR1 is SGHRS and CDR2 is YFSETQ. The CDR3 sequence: CASSLIGDRREQYF. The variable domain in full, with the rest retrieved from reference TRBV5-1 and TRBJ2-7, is KAGVTQTPRYLIKTRGQQVTLSCSPISGHRSVSWYQQTPGQGLQFLFEYFSETQRNKGNFPGRFSGRQFSNSRSEMNVSTLELGDSALYLCASSLIGDRREQYFGPGTRLTVT.

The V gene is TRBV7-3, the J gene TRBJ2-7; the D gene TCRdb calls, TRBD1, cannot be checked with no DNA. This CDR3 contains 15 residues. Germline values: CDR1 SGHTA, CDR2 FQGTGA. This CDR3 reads CASSLVGGDLRGQYF.

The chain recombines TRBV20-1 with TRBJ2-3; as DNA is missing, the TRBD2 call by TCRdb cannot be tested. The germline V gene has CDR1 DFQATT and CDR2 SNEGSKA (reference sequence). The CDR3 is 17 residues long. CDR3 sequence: CSARVFGTSGSADTQYF.

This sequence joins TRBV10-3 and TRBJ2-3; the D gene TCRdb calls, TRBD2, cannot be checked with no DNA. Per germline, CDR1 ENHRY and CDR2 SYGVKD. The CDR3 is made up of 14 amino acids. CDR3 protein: CAISASGRTDTQYF.

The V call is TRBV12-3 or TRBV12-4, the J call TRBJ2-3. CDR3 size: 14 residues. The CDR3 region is CASTVFGETDTQYF.

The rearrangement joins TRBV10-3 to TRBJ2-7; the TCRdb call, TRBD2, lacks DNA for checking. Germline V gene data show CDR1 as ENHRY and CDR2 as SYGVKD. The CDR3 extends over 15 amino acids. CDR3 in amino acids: CAISVSLAGESEQYF.

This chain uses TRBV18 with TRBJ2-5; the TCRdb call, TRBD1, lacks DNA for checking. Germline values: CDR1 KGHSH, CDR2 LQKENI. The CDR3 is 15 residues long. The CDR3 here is CASSPIRTAQETQYF.

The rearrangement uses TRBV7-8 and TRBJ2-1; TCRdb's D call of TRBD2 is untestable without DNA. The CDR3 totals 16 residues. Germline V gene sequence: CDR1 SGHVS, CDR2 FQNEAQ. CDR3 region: CASSPSRSSSYNEQFF.

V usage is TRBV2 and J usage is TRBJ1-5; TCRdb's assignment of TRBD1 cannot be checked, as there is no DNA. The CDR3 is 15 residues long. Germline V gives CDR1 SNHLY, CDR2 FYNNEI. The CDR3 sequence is CASTTGISSNQPQHF.

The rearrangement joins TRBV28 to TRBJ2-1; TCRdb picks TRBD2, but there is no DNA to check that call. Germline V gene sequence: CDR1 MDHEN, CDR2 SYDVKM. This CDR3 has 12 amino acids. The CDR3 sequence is CASSPLAGEAFF.

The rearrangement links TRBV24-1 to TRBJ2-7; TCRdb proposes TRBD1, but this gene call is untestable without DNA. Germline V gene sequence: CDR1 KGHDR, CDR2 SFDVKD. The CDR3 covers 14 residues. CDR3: CATSDFQQGNEQYF.

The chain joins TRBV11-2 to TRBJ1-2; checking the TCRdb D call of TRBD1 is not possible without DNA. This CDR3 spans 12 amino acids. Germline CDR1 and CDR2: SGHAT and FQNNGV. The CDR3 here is CASSSPPYGYTF. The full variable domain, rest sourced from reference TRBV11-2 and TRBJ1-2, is EAGVAQSPRYKIIEKRQSVAFWCNPISGHATLYWYQQILGQGPKLLIQFQNNGVVDDSQLPKDRFSAERLKGVDSTLKIQPAKLEDSAVYLCASSSPPYGYTFGSGTRLTVV.

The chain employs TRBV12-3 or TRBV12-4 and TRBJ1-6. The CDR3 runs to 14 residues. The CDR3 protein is CASGVSSYNSPLHF.

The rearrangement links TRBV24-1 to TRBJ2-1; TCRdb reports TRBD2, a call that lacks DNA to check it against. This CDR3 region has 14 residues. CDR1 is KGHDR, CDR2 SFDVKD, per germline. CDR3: CATRSQRESGEQFF.

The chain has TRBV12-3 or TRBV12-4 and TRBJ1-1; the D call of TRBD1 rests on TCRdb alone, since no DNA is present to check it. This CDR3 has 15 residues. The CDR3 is CASSLVTGWNTEAFF.